Ten or more counts support the clone carrying this TCR beta chain. Antigen: not known. The V gene end was trimmed by 0 bases and the J gene end by 0 bases; junction bases not matched to a gene: 3. The CDR3 runs to 15 residues. In germline, CDR1 is SGHRS, CDR2 YFSETQ. The sample comes from a study of T cells in Graves' hyperthyroidism and ophthalmopathy. Study observations and caveats: Blood samples included most of the expanded thyroid clonotypes exceeding 0.001. Separation of ophthalmopathy from stable hyperthyroidism was achieved by a 13 V-J model.

Amplification yielded TCR beta CDR3 regions, with RNA transcripts as the source. HTBI primers were employed in a first-round RT-PCR of the TCR CDR3. A single record per CDR3 protein comes from TCRdb applying MiXCR to the multiplex PCR reads. Counted here are approximately 500,000 distinct CDR3 sequences, 46% occurring once; the ten biggest clones make up about 8.3%. These patients, aged 18 to 65, had recently diagnosed hyperthyroidism lasting under 2 months. Exclusions: uncontrolled infection, other autoimmune disease, pregnancy, lactation. Sequenced material: peripheral blood or thyroid tissue (not recorded which). This sequence originates from a woman between 18 and 29 years old with Graves' hyperthyroidism. The chain couples TRBV5-1 to TRBJ2-7, with 7 bases identical to TRBD2. In DNA form, the CDR3 reads TGCGCCAGCAGCTTGGTCCTAGCGGACTCCTACGAGCAGTACTTC. This sequence encodes CASSLVLADSYEQYF.